Listed here are 15 T cell receptor beta chains from one sample, sequenced in a study of post-analysis software for immune sequencing data. Regarding the study as a whole: With TRBV5-6, TRBV5-1 and TRBV20-1 included, 4 or 5 TRBV segments were more frequent in patients than in controls.

Their specific antigens are unknown. Tagging with unique molecular identifiers was a feature of the TCR beta cDNA libraries. TCRdb re-analysed the PCR reads in MiXCR, keeping a single row per CDR3 protein. The top ten clones hold around 5.2% of a sample with some 260,000 distinct CDR3 sequences, 36% of them seen once. Sequenced sample: blood. All receptors come from a girl aged 10 to 17 with multiple sclerosis.

This clonotype has at least ten counts. The V gene is TRBV18, the J gene TRBJ2-1; no clear D gene. V was clipped by 0 bases and J by 6 bases, with 15 bases between them. The CDR3 is 16 residues long. The V gene's germline CDR1 is KGHSH and CDR2 LQKENI. CDR3 amino acids: CASSPPRARNPNEQFF. As DNA, the CDR3 is TGTGCCAGCTCACCACCTCGGGCCCGAAACCCCAATGAGCAGTTCTTC.

This clonotype has just a few counts. The V and J genes are TRBV19 and TRBJ2-2; D not certain. This CDR3 spans 14 amino acids. Trimming left V 11 bases short and J 1 base short, with 14 bases between. Germline CDR1 is LNHDA and CDR2 is SQIVND (reference sequence). DNA for the CDR3: TGTGCCGAAAAAAGAGAAAGGAACACCGGGGAGCTGTTTTTT. Protein sequence: CAEKRERNTGELFF.

The genes are TRBV12-3 or TRBV12-4 and TRBJ2-7; D is ambiguous. Between the trimmed V and J ends, which lost 5 bases and 5 bases, there was a span of 19 bases. The CDR3 contains 15 residues. CDR3 coding DNA: TGTGCCAGCAGTCCATTAGGTCCCCTCTGGGACGAGCAGTACTTC. Amino acids: CASSPLGPLWDEQYF.

The genes are TRBV6-5 and TRBJ2-7; TRBD1 is a possible D gene (7 bases). CDR1 and CDR2 (germline): MNHEY, SVGAGI. The CDR3 loop spans 15 amino acids. Trimming cost V 5 bases and J 5 bases, with 19 bases left between them. As DNA, the CDR3 is TGTGCCAGCAGTCATCCCCAGGCAGGGGGGCACGAGCAGTACTTC. Protein: CASSHPQAGGHEQYF.

The V gene is TRBV20-1, the J gene TRBJ2-5; D might be TRBD1 or TRBD2, each matching 6 bases. The J call could be wrong; TRBJ2-7 is a better fit for the DNA end. The length of the CDR3 is 16 residues. Germline V gene data show CDR1 as DFQATT and CDR2 as SNEGSKA (reference sequence). DNA of the CDR3: TGCAGTGCTAGCCCCCAGTGGGGGGCTATAACCTACGAGCAGTACTTC. It codes for CSASPQWGAITYEQYF.

The sample holds a few counts of this clonotype. CDR3 protein: CASSTPNRGNDEKLFF. The CDR3 DNA reads TGTGCCAGCAGCACACCAAACAGGGGCAACGATGAAAAACTGTTTTTT. The rearrangement joins TRBV11-2 to TRBJ1-4; 7 positions match TRBD1. Trimming removed 5 bases from V and 6 bases from J; junction bases left unmatched: 12. Germline loops: CDR1 SGHAT, CDR2 FQNNGV. This CDR3 region has 16 residues.

A few counts support this clonotype. The chain has TRBV20-1 and TRBJ1-1, with TRBD1 as a possible D gene (6 bases). Germline assignment: CDR1 DFQATT and CDR2 SNEGSKA (reference sequence). The CDR3 extends over 16 amino acids. V was trimmed by 7 bases and J by 0 bases, leaving 21 bases between them. CDR3 loop: CSERGGPGQLNTEAFF. The CDR3 nucleotides read TGCAGTGAGAGAGGGGGACCGGGCCAGTTGAACACTGAAGCTTTCTTT.

This clonotype turned up a few times. A much larger clone lies a single base off, so this may be a read error. The rearrangement joins TRBV20-1 to TRBJ2-5, with D perhaps TRBD1 (5 bases). The CDR3 is 12 amino acids. Germline values: CDR1 DFQATT, CDR2 SNEGSKA (reference sequence). CDR3 nucleotide sequence: TGCAGGGCTTCGACAGCCCAAGAGACCCAGTACTTC. Translating gives CRASTAQETQYF.

This chain connects TRBV9 to TRBJ1-1; the D is unclear. V was shortened by 2 bases and J by 1 base, with 6 bases between the two germline ends. Germline CDR1 SGDLS, CDR2 YYNGEE. This CDR3 has 13 amino acids. CDR3 loop: CASSVLENTEAFF. As DNA, the CDR3 is TGTGCCAGCAGCGTTTTAGAGAACACTGAAGCTTTCTTT.

This clonotype was recorded many times. The V and J genes are TRBV7-9 and TRBJ2-7; D is unclear. Germline V CDR1 and CDR2: SEHNR, FQNEAQ (reference sequence). The CDR3 sequence is 11 residues long. V lost 1 base, J lost 7 bases, and 5 bases lay in between. The DNA for the CDR3 is TGTGCCAGCAGCTTAGGACGGGAGCAGTACTTC. Translated, it gives CASSLGREQYF.

The V gene is TRBV6-5, the J gene TRBJ2-1; 8 bases match TRBD2. Germline values: CDR1 MNHEY, CDR2 SVGAGI. Trimming took 3 bases from V and 4 from J; bases not matched to a gene: 8. The CDR3 is made up of 16 amino acids. CDR3 loop: CASSYYGTSLYNEQFF. The DNA for the CDR3 is TGTGCCAGCAGTTATTATGGGACTAGTCTGTACAATGAGCAGTTCTTC.

The V call is TRBV28, the J call TRBJ2-3; D uncertain. This CDR3 is 14 amino acids long. V dropped 2 bases and J dropped 2 bases, with 8 bases sitting between them. Germline lookup yields CDR1 MDHEN and CDR2 SYDVKM. CDR3 nucleotide sequence: TGTGCCAGCAGTTTAGGGGTAGTCACAGATACGCAGTATTTT. The encoded protein is CASSLGVVTDTQYF. The complete variable domain, with remaining parts taken from reference TRBV28 and TRBJ2-3, reads DVKVTQSSRYLVKRTGEKVFLECVQDMDHENMFWYRQDPGLGLRLIYFSYDVKMKEKGDIPEGYSVSREKKERFSLILESASTNQTSMYLCASSLGVVTDTQYFGPGTRLTVL.

This clonotype was counted a few times. The rearrangement uses TRBV12-3 or TRBV12-4 and TRBJ1-1; D is unresolved. V lost 10 bases to trimming and J lost 1 base, with 10 bases between them. The CDR3 loop spans 12 amino acids. CDR3 region: CATRVGNTEAFF. CDR3 sequence (DNA): TGTGCCACGAGAGTAGGGAACACTGAAGCTTTCTTT.

The V gene is TRBV3-1, the J gene TRBJ1-1, with 10 bases aligning to TRBD1. In germline, CDR1 is LGHDT, CDR2 YNNKEL (reference sequence). The V gene end was trimmed by 5 bases and the J gene end by 4 bases; junction bases not matched to a gene: 7. The CDR3 is made up of 15 amino acids. The CDR3 sequence is CASSLGTGVSTEAFF. The CDR3 bases are TGTGCCAGCAGCTTGGGGACAGGGGTAAGCACTGAAGCTTTCTTT. The full variable domain, in which reference TRBV3-1 and TRBJ1-1 provide the parts outside the CDR3, is DTAVSQTPKYLVTQMGNDKSIKCEQNLGHDTMYWYKQDSKKFLKIMFSYNNKELIINETVPNRFSPKSPDKAHLNLHINSLELGDSAVYFCASSLGTGVSTEAFFGQGTRLTVV.

The chain employs TRBV29-1 and TRBJ2-2, with 9 bases matching TRBD2. V was pared by 7 bases and J by 6 bases, with 12 bases of the junction left unmatched. Germline V gene lookup returns CDR1 SQVTM and CDR2 ANQGSEA. This CDR3 spans 15 amino acids. The chain's CDR3 is CSAVTLVAGAGELFF. CDR3 DNA: TGCAGCGCCGTGACTCTGGTAGCGGGAGCCGGGGAGCTGTTTTTT.